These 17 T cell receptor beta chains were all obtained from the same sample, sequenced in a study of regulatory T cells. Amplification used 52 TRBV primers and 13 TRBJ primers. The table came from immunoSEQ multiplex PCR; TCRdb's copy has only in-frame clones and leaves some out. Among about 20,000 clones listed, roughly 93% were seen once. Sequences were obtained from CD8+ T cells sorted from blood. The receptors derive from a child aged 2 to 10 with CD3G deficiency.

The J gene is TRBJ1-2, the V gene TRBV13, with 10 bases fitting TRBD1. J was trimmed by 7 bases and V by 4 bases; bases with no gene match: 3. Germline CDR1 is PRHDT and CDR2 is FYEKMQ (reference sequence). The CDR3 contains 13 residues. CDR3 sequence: CASSYGTGVGYTF. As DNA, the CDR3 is TGTGCCAGCAGCTACGGGACAGGGGTTGGCTACACCTTC.

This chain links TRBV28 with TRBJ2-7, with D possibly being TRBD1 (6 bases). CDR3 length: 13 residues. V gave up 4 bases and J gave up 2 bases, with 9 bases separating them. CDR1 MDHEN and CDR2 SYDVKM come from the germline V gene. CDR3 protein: CASSSDSPYEQYF. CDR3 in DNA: TGTGCCAGCAGTTCGGACAGCCCCTACGAGCAGTACTTC. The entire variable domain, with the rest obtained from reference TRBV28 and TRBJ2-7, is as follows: DVKVTQSSRYLVKRTGEKVFLECVQDMDHENMFWYRQDPGLGLRLIYFSYDVKMKEKGDIPEGYSVSREKKERFSLILESASTNQTSMYLCASSSDSPYEQYFGPGTRLTVT.

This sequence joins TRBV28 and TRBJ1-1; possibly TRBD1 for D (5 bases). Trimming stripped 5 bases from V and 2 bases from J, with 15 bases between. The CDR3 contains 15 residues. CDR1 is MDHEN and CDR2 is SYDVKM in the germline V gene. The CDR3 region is CASSPVGPLNTEAFF. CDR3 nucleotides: TGTGCCAGCAGTCCAGTGGGACCGCTAAACACTGAAGCTTTCTTT.

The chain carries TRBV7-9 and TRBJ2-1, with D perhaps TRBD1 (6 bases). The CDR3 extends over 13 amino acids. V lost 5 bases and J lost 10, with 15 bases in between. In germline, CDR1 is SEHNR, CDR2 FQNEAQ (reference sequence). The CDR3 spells CASSGSGAWEQFF. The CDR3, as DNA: TGTGCCAGCAGCGGATCAGGGGCATGGGAGCAGTTCTTC.

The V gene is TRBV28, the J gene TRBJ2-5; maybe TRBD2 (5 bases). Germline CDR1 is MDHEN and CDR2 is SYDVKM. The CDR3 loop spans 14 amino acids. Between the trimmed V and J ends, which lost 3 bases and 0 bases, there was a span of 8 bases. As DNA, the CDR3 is TGTGCCAGCAGTTTTTGGGGAGACCAAGAGACCCAGTACTTC. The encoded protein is CASSFWGDQETQYF.

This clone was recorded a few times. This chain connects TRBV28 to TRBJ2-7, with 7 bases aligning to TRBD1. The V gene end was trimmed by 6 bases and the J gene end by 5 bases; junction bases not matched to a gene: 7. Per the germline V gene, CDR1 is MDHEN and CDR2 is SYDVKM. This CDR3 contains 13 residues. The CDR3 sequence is CASSRQGVDEQYF. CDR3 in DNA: TGTGCCAGCAGCCGACAGGGCGTCGACGAGCAGTACTTC.

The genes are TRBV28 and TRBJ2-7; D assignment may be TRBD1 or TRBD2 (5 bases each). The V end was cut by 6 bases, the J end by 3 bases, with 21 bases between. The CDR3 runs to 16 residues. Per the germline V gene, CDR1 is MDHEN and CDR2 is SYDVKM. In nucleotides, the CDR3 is TGTGCCAGCAGCGACCACACGGGGCCTCTTAGCTACGAGCAGTACTTC. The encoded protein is CASSDHTGPLSYEQYF.

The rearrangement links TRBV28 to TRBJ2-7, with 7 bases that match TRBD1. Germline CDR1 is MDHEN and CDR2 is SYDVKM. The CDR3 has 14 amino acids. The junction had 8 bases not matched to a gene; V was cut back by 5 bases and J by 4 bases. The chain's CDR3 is CASSPPGQSYEQYF. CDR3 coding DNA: TGTGCCAGCAGTCCTCCGGGACAGTCTTACGAGCAGTACTTC.

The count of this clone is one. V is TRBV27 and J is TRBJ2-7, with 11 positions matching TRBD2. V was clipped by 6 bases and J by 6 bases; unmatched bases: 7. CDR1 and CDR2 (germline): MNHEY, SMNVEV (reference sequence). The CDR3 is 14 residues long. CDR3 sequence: CASRASGRQGEQYF. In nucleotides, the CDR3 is TGTGCCAGCAGAGCTAGCGGGAGGCAGGGCGAGCAGTACTTC.

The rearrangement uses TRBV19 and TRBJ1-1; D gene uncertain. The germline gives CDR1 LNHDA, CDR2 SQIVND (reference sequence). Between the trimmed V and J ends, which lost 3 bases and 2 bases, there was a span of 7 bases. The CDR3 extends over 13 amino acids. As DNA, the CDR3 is TGTGCCAGTAGTATTTCAGAAAACACTGAAGCTTTCTTT. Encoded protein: CASSISENTEAFF.

DNA of the CDR3: TGTGCCAGCTCACCAGGGTGGATAGACGAGCAGTACTTC. As protein: CASSPGWIDEQYF. The chain uses TRBV18 and TRBJ2-7; D gene ambiguous. The germline CDR1 and CDR2 sequences are KGHSH and LQKENI. CDR3 length: 13 residues. Trimming took 2 bases from V and 5 from J, leaving 10 bases between them.

This CDR3 is CASSNPGPDHEQYF. The DNA for the CDR3 is TGTGCCAGCAGCAACCCGGGACCAGACCACGAGCAGTACTTC. This chain links TRBV21-1 with TRBJ2-7. TRBV21-1 counts as a pseudogene. CDR3 size: 14 residues.

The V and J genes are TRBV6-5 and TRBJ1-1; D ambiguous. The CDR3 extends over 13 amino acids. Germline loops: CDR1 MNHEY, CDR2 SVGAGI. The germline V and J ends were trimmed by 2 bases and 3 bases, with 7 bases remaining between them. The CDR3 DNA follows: TGTGCCAGCAGTTACGGCCTACACACTGAAGCTTTCTTT. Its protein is CASSYGLHTEAFF.

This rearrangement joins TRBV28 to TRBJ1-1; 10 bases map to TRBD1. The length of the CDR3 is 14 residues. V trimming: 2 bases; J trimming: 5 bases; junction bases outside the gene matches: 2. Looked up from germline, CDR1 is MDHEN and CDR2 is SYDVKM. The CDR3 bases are TGTGCCAGCAGTTTAGACAGGGGGCGGACTGAAGCTTTCTTT. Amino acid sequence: CASSLDRGRTEAFF.

The CDR3 spells CASSLRGVSYEQYF. The CDR3 DNA follows: TGTGCCAGCAGTTTGAGGGGTGTCTCCTACGAGCAGTACTTC. The chain recombines TRBV28 with TRBJ2-7; possibly TRBD1 or TRBD2 for D (5 bases each). This CDR3 contains 14 residues. V was shortened by 3 bases and J by 0 bases, with 9 bases between the two germline ends. The germline gives CDR1 MDHEN, CDR2 SYDVKM.

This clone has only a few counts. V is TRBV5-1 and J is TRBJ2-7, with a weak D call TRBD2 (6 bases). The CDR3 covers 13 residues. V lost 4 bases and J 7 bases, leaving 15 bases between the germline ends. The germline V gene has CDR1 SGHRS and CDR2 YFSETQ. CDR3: CASSAGLTREQYF. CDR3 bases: TGCGCCAGCAGCGCCGGACTAACCCGTGAGCAGTACTTC.

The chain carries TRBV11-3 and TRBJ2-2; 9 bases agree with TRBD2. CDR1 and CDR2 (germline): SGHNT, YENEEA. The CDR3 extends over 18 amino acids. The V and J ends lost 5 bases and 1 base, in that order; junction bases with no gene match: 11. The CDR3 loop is CASSGRGTSPLNTGELFF. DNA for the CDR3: TGTGCCAGCAGCGGCAGAGGGACTAGCCCTCTGAACACCGGGGAGCTGTTTTTT.